The present T cell receptor beta chain was sequenced within a study of blood T cells in healthy people across ages. In the study overall: When template switching was applied, about one barcoded beta molecule was captured per two T cells. Study observations and caveats: While age rose, TCR beta diversity per million T cells dropped in a roughly linear way.

Germline CDR1 SGHRS, CDR2 YFSETQ. CDR3 size: 14 residues. A second about 7 to 12 cycle PCR used barcoded and J-beta primers. TCRdb re-called the 5' RACE reads through MiXCR, storing one row per CDR3 protein. The sample shows 1.5 million to 2 million distinct CDR3 sequences, roughly 27% of them seen only once. On this clonotype itself: What it binds is unknown. The junction shows a germline mismatch at one end, possibly a read error.

This sequence joins TRBV5-1 and TRBJ1-2; possibly TRBD1 for D (5 bases). Sequenced input: blood. The receptor's source is a woman between 25 and 40 years old in good health. CDR3 in amino acids: CASSLEGETYGCTF. CDR3 bases: TGCGCCAGCAGCTTGGAAGGGGAGACCTATGGCTGCACCTTC.